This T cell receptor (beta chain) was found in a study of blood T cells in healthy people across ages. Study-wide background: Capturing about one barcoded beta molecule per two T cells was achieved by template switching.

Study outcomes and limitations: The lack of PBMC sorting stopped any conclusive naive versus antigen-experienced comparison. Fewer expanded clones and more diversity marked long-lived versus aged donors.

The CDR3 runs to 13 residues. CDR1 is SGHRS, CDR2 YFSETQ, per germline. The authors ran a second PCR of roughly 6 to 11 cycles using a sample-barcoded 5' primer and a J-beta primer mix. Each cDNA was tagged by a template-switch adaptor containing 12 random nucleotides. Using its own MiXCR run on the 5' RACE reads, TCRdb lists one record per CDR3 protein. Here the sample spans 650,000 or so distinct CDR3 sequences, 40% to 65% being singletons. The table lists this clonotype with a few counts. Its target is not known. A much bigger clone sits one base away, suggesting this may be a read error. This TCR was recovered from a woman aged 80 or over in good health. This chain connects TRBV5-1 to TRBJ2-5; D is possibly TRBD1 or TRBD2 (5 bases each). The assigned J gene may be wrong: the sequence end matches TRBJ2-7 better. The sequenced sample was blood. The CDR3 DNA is TGCGCCAGCAGCTCGGGACCTTTTGGCGAGCAGTACTTC. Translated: CASSSGPFGEQYF.